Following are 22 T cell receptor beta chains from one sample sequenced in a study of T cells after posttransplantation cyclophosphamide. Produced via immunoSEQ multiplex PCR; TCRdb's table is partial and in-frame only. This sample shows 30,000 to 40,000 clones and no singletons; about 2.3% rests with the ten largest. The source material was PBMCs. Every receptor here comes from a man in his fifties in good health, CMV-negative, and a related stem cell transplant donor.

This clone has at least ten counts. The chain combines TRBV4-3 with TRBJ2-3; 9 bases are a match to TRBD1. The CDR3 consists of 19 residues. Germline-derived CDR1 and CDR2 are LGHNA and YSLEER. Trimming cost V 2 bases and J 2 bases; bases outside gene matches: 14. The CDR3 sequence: CASSQYPWDRETYTDTQYF. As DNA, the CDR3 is TGCGCCAGCAGCCAATATCCCTGGGACAGGGAAACCTACACAGATACGCAGTATTTT.

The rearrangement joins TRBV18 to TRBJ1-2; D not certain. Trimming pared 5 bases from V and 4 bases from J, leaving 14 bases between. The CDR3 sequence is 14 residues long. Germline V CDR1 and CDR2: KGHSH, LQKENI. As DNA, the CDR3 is TGTGCCAGCTCAGTTGGTGGCAGAATCTATGGCTACACCTTC. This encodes CASSVGGRIYGYTF.

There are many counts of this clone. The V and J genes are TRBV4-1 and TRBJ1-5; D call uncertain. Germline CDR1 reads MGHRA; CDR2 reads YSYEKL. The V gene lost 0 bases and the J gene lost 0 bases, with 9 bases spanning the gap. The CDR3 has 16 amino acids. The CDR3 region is CASSQDPLISNQPQHF. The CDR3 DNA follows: TGCGCCAGCAGCCAAGATCCCCTAATTAGCAATCAGCCCCAGCATTTT.

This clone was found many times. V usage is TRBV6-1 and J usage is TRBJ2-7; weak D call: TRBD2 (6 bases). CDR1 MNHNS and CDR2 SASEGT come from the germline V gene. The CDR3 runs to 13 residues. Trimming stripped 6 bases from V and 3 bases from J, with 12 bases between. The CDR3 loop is CASRAGTNYEQYF. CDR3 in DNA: TGTGCCAGCAGAGCGGGTACGAACTACGAGCAGTACTTC.

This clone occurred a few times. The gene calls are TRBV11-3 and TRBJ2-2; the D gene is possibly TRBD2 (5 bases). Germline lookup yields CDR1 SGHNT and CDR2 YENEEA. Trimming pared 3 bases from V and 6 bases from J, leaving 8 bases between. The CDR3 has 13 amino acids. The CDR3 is CASSLGDAGELFF. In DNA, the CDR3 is TGTGCCAGCAGCTTGGGAGATGCCGGGGAGCTGTTTTTT.

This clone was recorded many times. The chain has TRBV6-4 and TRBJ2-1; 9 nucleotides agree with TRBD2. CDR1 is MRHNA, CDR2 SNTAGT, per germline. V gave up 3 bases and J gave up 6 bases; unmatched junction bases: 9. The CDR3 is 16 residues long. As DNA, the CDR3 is TGTGCCAGCAGTGATCAGACTAGCGGCGACGTCAATGAGCAGTTCTTC. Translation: CASSDQTSGDVNEQFF.

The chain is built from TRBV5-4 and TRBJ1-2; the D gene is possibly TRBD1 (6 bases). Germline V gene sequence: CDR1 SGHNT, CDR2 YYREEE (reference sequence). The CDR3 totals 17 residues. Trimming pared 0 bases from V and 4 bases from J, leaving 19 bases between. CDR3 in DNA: TGTGCCAGCAGCTTGGGCTACCGGGACACAAAGGGCTATGGCTACACCTTC. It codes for CASSLGYRDTKGYGYTF.

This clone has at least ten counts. CDR3 nucleotide sequence: TGTGCCAGCAGTCTAGCGGGAGTGAAGGATACGCAGTATTTT. Its protein product is CASSLAGVKDTQYF. J is TRBJ2-3 and V is TRBV6-5; 10 bases map to TRBD2. Germline values: CDR1 MNHEY, CDR2 SVGAGI. The junction had 5 bases not matched to a gene; V was cut back by 5 bases and J by 6 bases. There are 14 residues in the CDR3.

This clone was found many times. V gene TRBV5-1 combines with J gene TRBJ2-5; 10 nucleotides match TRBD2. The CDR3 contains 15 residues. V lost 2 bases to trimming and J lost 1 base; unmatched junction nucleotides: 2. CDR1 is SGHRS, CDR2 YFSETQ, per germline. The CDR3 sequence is CASSFSGGFQETQYF. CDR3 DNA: TGCGCCAGCAGCTTTAGCGGGGGGTTCCAAGAGACCCAGTACTTC. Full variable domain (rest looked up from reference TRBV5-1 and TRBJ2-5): KAGVTQTPRYLIKTRGQQVTLSCSPISGHRSVSWYQQTPGQGLQFLFEYFSETQRNKGNFPGRFSGRQFSNSRSEMNVSTLELGDSALYLCASSFSGGFQETQYFGPGTRLLVL.

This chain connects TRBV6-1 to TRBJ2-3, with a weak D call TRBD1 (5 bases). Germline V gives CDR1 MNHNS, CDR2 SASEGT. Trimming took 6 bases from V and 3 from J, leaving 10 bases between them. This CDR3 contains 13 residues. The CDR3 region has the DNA TGTGCCAGCAGACCTCAGGGTACAGATACGCAGTATTTT. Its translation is CASRPQGTDTQYF.

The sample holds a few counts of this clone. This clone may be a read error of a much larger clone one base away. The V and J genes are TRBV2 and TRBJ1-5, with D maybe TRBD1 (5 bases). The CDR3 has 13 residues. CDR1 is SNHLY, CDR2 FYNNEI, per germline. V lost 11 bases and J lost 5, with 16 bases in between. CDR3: CAGGESRDQPQHF. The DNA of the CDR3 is TGTGCCGGCGGGGAAAGCAGGGATCAGCCCCAGCATTTT.

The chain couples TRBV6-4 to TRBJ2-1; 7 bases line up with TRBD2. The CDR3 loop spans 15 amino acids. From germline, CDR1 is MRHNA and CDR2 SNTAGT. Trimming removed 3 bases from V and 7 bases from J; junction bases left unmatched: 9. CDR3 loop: CASSEGVRESNEQFF. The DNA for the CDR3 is TGTGCCAGCAGTGAGGGGGTGCGGGAGTCAAATGAGCAGTTCTTC.

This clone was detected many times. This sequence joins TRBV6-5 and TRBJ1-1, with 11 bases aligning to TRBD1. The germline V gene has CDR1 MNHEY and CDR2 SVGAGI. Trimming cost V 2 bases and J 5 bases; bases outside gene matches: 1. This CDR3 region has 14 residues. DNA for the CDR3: TGTGCCAGCAGTTACAGGGACAGGGGGACTGAAGCTTTCTTT. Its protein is CASSYRDRGTEAFF.

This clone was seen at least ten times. The CDR3 protein is CASTHMAILSGSFLNEQFF. The CDR3 DNA follows: TGTGCCAGCACACACATGGCCATCCTTAGCGGGAGCTTTCTCAATGAGCAGTTCTTC. The rearrangement links TRBV7-9 to TRBJ2-1, with 9 nucleotides matching TRBD2. J lost 6 bases, V lost 7 bases, and 22 bases had no gene match. CDR1 and CDR2 from the germline V gene are SEHNR and FQNEAQ (reference sequence). The CDR3 runs 19 residues.

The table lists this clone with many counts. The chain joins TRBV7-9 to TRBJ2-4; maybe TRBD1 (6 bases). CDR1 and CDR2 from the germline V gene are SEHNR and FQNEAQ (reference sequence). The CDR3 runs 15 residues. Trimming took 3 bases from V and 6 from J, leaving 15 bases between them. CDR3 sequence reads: CASSFLQGAVNIQYF. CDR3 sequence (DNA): TGTGCCAGCAGCTTTCTACAGGGTGCTGTAAACATTCAGTACTTC.

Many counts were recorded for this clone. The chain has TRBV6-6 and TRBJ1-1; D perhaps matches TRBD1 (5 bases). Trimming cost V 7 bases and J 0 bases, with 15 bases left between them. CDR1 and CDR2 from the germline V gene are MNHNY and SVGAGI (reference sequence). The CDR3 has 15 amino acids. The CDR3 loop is CASNVQEGLNTEAFF. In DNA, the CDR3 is TGTGCCAGCAATGTACAGGAGGGTCTGAACACTGAAGCTTTCTTT.

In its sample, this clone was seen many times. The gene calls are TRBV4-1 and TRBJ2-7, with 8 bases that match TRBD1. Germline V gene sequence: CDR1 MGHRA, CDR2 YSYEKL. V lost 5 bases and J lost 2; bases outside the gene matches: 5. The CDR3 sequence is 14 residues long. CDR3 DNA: TGCGCCAGCAGCTTTGACAGGGGACCCTACGAGCAGTACTTC. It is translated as CASSFDRGPYEQYF.

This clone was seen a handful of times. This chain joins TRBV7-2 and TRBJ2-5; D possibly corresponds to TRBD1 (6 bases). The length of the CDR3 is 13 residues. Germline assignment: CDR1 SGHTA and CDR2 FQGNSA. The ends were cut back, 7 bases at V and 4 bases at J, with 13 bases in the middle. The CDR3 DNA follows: TGTGCCAGCAACCCAGTCAGGGGAGAGACCCAGTACTTC. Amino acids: CASNPVRGETQYF.

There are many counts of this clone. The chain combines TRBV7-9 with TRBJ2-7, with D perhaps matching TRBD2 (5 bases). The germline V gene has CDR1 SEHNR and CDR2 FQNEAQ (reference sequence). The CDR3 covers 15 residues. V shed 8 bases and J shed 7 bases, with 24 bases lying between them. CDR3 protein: CASGTRRVLTGEQYF. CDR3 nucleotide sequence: TGTGCCAGCGGAACCCGTAGGGTCTTGACGGGGGAGCAGTACTTC.

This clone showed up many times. As DNA, the CDR3 is TGTGCCAGCAGCTCAACAGGGGATAGGACAGATACGCAGTATTTT. Its translation: CASSSTGDRTDTQYF. The rearrangement links TRBV7-2 to TRBJ2-3; 7 bases line up with TRBD1. This CDR3 has 15 amino acids. From germline, CDR1 is SGHTA and CDR2 FQGNSA. The trim removed 4 bases at V and 3 bases at J, leaving 7 bases unmatched. Based on the CDR3 plus reference TRBV7-2 and TRBJ2-3, the full variable domain is GAGVSQSPSNKVTEKGKDVELRCDPISGHTALYWYRQSLGQGLEFLIYFQGNSAPDKSGLPSDRFSAERTGGSVSTLTIQRTQQEDSAVYLCASSSTGDRTDTQYFGPGTRLTVL.

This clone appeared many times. CDR3 loop: CASSLQTNYGYTF. Here the CDR3 DNA reads TGTGCCAGCAGCTTACAAACTAACTATGGCTACACCTTC. The chain is built from TRBV7-9 and TRBJ1-2; D unresolved. The V gene's germline CDR1 is SEHNR and CDR2 FQNEAQ (reference sequence). The CDR3 length is 13 residues. The germline V and J ends were trimmed by 2 bases and 0 bases, with 4 bases remaining between them.

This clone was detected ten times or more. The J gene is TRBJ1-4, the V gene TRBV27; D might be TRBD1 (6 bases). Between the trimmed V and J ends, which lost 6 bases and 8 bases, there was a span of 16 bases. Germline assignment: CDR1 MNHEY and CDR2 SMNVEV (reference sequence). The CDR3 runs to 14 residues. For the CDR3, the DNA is TGTGCCAGCAGGATAGGGGGGGCAGGAGAAAAACTGTTTTTT. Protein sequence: CASRIGGAGEKLFF.